This TCR beta chain was retrieved from a study of cytomegalovirus exposure and HLA in healthy donors. The primer mix had 60 Vbeta and 13 Jbeta primers. Sequenced by immunoSEQ multiplex PCR; TCRdb stores in-frame clones only, minus some. The data contain roughly 100,000 clones, 75% of them singletons. Per the germline V gene, CDR1 is SGHRS and CDR2 is YFSETQ. Germline trimming cut 0 bases from V and 2 bases from J; bases unmatched to any gene: 7. The CDR3 has 16 residues. General study results and limits: The authors excluded some V segments, including TRBV6-2 and TRBV6-3, as indistinguishable.

This clone was counted a single time. Its cognate antigen is unknown. The clonotype originates from a male donor in good health and CMV-seropositive. Sample: PBMCs. The chain combines TRBV5-1 with TRBJ1-1; 7 nucleotides agree with TRBD1. The CDR3 reads CASSLVGQPKNTEAFF. CDR3 sequence (DNA): TGCGCCAGCAGCTTGGTGGGACAGCCCAAAAACACTGAAGCTTTCTTT.